A single TCR beta chain is shown here with its context. It was into CD45RA+ naive and CD45RA-negative memory subsets that the CD4+ cells were split. An assay was performed, and its level was deep. Assay: immunoSEQ multiplex PCR; the TCRdb copy retains only in-frame clones and omits some. Found here are around 1.6 million clones, about 98% of them singletons; the top ten hold 0.4% to 0.55%. The data stem from a study of shared clonotypes between healthy human individuals. Turning to the study itself: Donors were two women and a few men aged 18 to 49.

V dropped 5 bases and J dropped 3; count of bases not matched to a gene: 9. The germline V gene has CDR1 SEHNR and CDR2 FQNEAQ (reference sequence). The length of the CDR3 is 17 residues. This clonotype originated in a man under 40 in good health. The genes are TRBV7-9 and TRBJ2-1; 11 bases agree with TRBD2. The sample was naive CD4+ T cells sorted from blood. Subset given: CD45RA+ positively selected. In DNA form, the CDR3 reads TGTGCCAGCAGCACCAGACCGGGACTAGCGGACTACAATGAGCAGTTCTTC. It translates to CASSTRPGLADYNEQFF.